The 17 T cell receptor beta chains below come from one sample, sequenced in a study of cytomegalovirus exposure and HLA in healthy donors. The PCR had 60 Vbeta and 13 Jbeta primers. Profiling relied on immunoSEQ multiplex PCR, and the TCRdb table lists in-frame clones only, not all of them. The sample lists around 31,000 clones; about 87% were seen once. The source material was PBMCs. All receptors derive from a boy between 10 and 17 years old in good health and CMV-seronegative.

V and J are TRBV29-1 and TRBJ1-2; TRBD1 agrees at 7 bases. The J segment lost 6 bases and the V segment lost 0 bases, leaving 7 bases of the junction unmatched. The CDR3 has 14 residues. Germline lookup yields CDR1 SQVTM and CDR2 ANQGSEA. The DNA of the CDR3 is TGCAGCGTTGAAGATCGGAGGGGGCGTCATGGCTACACCTTC. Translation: CSVEDRRGRHGYTF.

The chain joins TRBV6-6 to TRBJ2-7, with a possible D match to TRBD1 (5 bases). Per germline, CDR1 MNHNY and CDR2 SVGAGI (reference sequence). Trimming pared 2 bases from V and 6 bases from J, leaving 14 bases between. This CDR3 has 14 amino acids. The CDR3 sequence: CASSYQTVRGEQYF. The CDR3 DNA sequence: TGTGCCAGCAGTTACCAGACAGTCAGAGGCGAGCAGTACTTC.

The CDR3 region has the DNA TGTGCCAGCAGCTTAGTAGGGACAGGGTCCTACGAGCAGTACTTC. Translation: CASSLVGTGSYEQYF. The rearrangement uses TRBV7-2 and TRBJ2-7, with 9 nucleotides matching TRBD1. This CDR3 contains 15 residues. Germline CDR1 is SGHTA and CDR2 is FQGNSA. With 1 base clipped from V and 1 base from J, the junction kept 2 bases outside the gene matches.

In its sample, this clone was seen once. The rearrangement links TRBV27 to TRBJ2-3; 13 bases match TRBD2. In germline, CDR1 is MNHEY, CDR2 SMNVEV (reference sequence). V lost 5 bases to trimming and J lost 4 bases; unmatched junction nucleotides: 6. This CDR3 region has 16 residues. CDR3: CASSLIGLAGADTQYF. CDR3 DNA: TGTGCCAGCAGTCTCATCGGACTAGCGGGGGCAGATACGCAGTATTTT.

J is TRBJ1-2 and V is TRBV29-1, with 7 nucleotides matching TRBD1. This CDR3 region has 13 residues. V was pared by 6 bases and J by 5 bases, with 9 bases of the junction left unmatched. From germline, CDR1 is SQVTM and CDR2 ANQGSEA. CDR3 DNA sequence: TGCAGCGTCGGGACTTCCAGGGGGTATGGCTACACCTTC. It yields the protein CSVGTSRGYGYTF.

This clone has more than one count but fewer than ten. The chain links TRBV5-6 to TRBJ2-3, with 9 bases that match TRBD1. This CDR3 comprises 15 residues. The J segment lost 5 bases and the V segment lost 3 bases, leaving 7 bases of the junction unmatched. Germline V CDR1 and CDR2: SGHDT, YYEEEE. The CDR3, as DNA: TGTGCCAGCAGCTCCAGACAGGGGGGGGGAGATACGCAGTATTTT. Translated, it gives CASSSRQGGGDTQYF. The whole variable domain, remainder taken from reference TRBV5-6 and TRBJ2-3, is DAGVTQSPTHLIKTRGQQVTLRCSPKSGHDTVSWYQQALGQGPQFIFQYYEEEERQRGNFPDRFSGHQFPNYSSELNVNALLLGDSALYLCASSSRQGGGDTQYFGPGTRLTVL.

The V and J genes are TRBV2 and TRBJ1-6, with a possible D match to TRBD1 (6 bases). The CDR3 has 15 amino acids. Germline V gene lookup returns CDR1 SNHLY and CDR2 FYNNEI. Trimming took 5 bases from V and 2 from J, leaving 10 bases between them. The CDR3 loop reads CASSPDSAYNSPLHF. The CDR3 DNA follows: TGTGCCAGCAGTCCGGACAGCGCCTATAATTCACCCCTCCACTTT.

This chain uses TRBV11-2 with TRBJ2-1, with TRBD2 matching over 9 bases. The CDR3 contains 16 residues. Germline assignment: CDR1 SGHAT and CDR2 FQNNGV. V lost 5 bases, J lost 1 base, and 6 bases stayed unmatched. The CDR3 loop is CASSGTTSGSYNEQFF. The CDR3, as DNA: TGTGCCAGCAGCGGGACGACTAGCGGATCCTACAATGAGCAGTTCTTC.

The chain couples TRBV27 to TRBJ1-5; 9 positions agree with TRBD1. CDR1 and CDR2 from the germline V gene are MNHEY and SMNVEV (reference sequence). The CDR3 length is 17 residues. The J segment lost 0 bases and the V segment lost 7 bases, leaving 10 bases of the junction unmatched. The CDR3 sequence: CASIPGQGHNSNQPQHF. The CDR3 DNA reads TGTGCCAGCATACCCGGACAGGGGCATAATAGCAATCAGCCCCAGCATTTT.

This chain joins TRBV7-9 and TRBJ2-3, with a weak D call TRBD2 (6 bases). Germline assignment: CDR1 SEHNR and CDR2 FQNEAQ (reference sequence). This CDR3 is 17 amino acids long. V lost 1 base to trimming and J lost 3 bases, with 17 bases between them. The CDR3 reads CASSLVGQDRGTDTQYF. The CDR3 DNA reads TGTGCCAGCAGCTTAGTAGGGCAGGACCGGGGGACAGATACGCAGTATTTT.

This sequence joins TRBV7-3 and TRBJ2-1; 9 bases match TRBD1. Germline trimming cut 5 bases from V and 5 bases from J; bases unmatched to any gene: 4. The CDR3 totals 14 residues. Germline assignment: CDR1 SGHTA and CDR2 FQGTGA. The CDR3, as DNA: TGTGCCAGCAGCGGTGGACAGGGGCACAATGAGCAGTTCTTC. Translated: CASSGGQGHNEQFF.

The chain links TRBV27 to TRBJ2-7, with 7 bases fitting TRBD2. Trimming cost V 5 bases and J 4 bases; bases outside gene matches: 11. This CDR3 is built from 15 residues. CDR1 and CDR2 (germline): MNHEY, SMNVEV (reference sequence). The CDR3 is CASSPRGGASYEQYF. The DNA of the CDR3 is TGTGCCAGCAGTCCCCGCGGGGGTGCTAGTTACGAGCAGTACTTC.

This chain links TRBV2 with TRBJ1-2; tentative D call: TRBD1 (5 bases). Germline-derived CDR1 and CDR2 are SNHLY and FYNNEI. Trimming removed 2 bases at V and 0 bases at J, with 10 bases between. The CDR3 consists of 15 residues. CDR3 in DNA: TGTGCCAGCAGTGAAACTCAGGGAACTAACTATGGCTACACCTTC. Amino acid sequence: CASSETQGTNYGYTF.

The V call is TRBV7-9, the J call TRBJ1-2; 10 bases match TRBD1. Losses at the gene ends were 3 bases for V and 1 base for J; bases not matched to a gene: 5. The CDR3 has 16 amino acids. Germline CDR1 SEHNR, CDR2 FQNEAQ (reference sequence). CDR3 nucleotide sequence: TGTGCCAGCAGCTTCGGGACAGGGGATCTTAACTATGGCTACACCTTC. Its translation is CASSFGTGDLNYGYTF.

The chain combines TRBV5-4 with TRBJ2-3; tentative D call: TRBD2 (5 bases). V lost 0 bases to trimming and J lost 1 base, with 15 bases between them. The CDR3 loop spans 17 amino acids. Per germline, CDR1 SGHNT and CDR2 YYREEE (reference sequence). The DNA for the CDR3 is TGTGCCAGCAGCTTGGCGGATGGAGGAGAGGGCACAGATACGCAGTATTTT. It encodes CASSLADGGEGTDTQYF.

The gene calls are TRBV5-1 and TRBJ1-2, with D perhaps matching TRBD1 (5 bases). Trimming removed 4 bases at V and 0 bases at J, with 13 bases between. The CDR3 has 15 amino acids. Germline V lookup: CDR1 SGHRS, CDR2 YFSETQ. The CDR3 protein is CASSVGLQANYGYTF. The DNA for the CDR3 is TGCGCCAGCAGCGTGGGACTGCAAGCTAACTATGGCTACACCTTC.

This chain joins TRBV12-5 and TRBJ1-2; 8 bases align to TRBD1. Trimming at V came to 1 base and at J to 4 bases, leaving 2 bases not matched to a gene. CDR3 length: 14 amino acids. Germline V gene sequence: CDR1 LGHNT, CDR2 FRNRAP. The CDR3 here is CASGLAGTGYGYTF. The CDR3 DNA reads TGTGCTAGTGGTTTGGCCGGGACAGGCTATGGCTACACCTTC.